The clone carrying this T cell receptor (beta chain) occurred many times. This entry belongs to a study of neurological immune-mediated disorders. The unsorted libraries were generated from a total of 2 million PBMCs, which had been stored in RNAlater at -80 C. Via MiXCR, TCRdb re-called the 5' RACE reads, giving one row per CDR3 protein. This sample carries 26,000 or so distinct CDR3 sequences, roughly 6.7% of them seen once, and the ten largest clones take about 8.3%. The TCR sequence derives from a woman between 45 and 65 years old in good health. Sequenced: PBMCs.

The CDR3 spells CASSLLKTNYEQYF. Here the CDR3 DNA reads TGTGCCAGCAGTTTATTGAAGACCAACTACGAGCAGTACTTC. V gene TRBV28 combines with J gene TRBJ2-7; no clear D. Germline-derived CDR1 and CDR2 are MDHEN and SYDVKM. The CDR3 covers 14 residues. Trimming left V 1 base short and J 3 bases short, with 10 bases between. Looking up the rest from reference TRBV28 and TRBJ2-7 gives the full variable domain: DVKVTQSSRYLVKRTGEKVFLECVQDMDHENMFWYRQDPGLGLRLIYFSYDVKMKEKGDIPEGYSVSREKKERFSLILESASTNQTSMYLCASSLLKTNYEQYFGPGTRLTVT.